The next 19 T cell receptor beta chains were all read from a single sample in a study of CD8 T cells in Susac syndrome. After extraction with the RNeasy kit, about 0.45 to 1 ug of the RNA was reverse transcribed using random hexamers. TCRdb independently ran MiXCR on the immunoSEQ multiplex PCR reads; one entry per CDR3 protein. The sample consists of approximately 75,000 distinct CDR3 sequences, approximately 95% of them appearing once. The sample taken for sequencing was CD8+ T cells from PBMCs. Receptors originate from a human donor in good health.

The chain couples TRBV11-2 to TRBJ2-5; D not certain. Trimming took 5 bases from V and 4 from J, leaving 17 bases between them. This CDR3 has 15 amino acids. CDR1 is SGHAT, CDR2 FQNNGV, per germline. This CDR3 is CASSPGPITRETQYF. The CDR3 nucleotides read TGTGCCAGCAGCCCGGGCCCCATTACAAGAGAGACCCAGTACTTC.

This clonotype was seen once. The chain links TRBV7-9 to TRBJ1-5, with D uncertain. The V gene lost 8 bases and the J gene lost 0 bases, with 5 bases spanning the gap. CDR3 length: 12 amino acids. Germline V lookup: CDR1 SEHNR, CDR2 FQNEAQ (reference sequence). In DNA form, the CDR3 reads TGTGCCAGCTCGGTTAGCAATCAGCCCCAGCATTTT. The encoded protein is CASSVSNQPQHF.

The V call is TRBV15, the J call TRBJ1-1, with 7 bases fitting TRBD1. The germline gives CDR1 LNHNV, CDR2 YYDKDF (reference sequence). The V gene end was trimmed by 10 bases and the J gene end by 1 base; junction bases not matched to a gene: 12. CDR3 size: 15 residues. The CDR3 spells CASRGTTGKNTEAFF. The CDR3 DNA reads TGTGCCAGCAGGGGAACGACAGGGAAGAACACTGAAGCTTTCTTT.

The chain links TRBV19 to TRBJ2-7; D tentatively reads TRBD1 or TRBD2 (5 bases each). The V and J ends lost 5 bases and 6 bases respectively, with 14 bases between them. CDR1 LNHDA and CDR2 SQIVND come from the germline V gene (reference sequence). This CDR3 contains 13 residues. CDR3 loop: CASSPRGGGEQYV. The CDR3 DNA sequence: TGTGCCAGTAGTCCTCGGGGCGGCGGCGAGCAGTACGTC.

V and J are TRBV7-9 and TRBJ1-4; D is undetermined. Trimming shortened V by 6 bases and J by 3 bases, and 11 bases separated the two germline ends. Germline CDR1 reads SEHNR; CDR2 reads FQNEAQ (reference sequence). This CDR3 has 14 amino acids. Here the CDR3 DNA reads TGTGCCAGCAGAGGGCCTGCGGCTAATGAAAAACTGTTTTTT. Translating gives CASRGPAANEKLFF.

The gene calls are TRBV12-3 or TRBV12-4 and TRBJ1-1; D ambiguous. Trimming took off 7 bases at V and 3 bases at J, with 15 bases between the two ends. This CDR3 is 14 amino acids long. The CDR3 is CASNTPLGYTEAFF. The CDR3 DNA reads as TGTGCCAGCAATACGCCCTTGGGTTACACTGAAGCTTTCTTT.

As regards this clonotype: A read error may produce the germline difference seen at one junction end. J is TRBJ1-3 and V is TRBV7-7; D gene unclear. This CDR3 has 13 residues. Germline CDR1 and CDR2: SSHAT and FNYEAQ (reference sequence). The CDR3 is CASSLGSGNTIYF. As DNA, the CDR3 is TGTGCTAGCAGCTTGGGCTCTGGAAACACCATATATTTT.

The chain carries TRBV5-6 and TRBJ2-1; D is perhaps TRBD2 (6 bases). V was clipped by 1 base and J by 6 bases, with 14 bases between them. Germline CDR1 is SGHDT and CDR2 is YYEEEE. The CDR3 extends over 15 amino acids. The CDR3 sequence is CASSLLGGSGNEQFF. CDR3 bases: TGTGCCAGCAGCTTGCTGGGGGGATCAGGCAATGAGCAGTTCTTC.

The chain couples TRBV15 to TRBJ2-7, with 8 bases that match TRBD1. Germline assignment: CDR1 LNHNV and CDR2 YYDKDF (reference sequence). J lost 6 bases, V lost 5 bases, and 9 bases had no gene match. The CDR3 contains 14 residues. CDR3 loop: CATSLRTGPSEQYF. The CDR3 region has the DNA TGTGCCACCAGCCTTCGGACAGGGCCTAGCGAGCAGTACTTC.

This rearrangement joins TRBV13 to TRBJ1-3; D unresolved. V was shortened by 5 bases and J by 3 bases, with 8 bases between the two germline ends. The CDR3 runs 13 residues. Germline V gene sequence: CDR1 PRHDT, CDR2 FYEKMQ (reference sequence). CDR3 in amino acids: CASSLLDGNTIYF. CDR3 coding DNA: TGTGCCAGCAGCCTCCTAGATGGAAACACCATATATTTT.

The chain is built from TRBV12-3 or TRBV12-4 and TRBJ1-5; D is unresolved. There are 14 residues in the CDR3. V was clipped by 1 base and J by 3 bases, with 7 bases between them. In DNA, the CDR3 is TGTGCCAGCAGTTTAGGGCGGCTCAATCAGCCCCAGCATTTT. Its translation: CASSLGRLNQPQHF.

The chain has TRBV28 and TRBJ2-5; 10 positions match TRBD2. V was clipped by 5 bases and J by 4 bases; unmatched bases: 10. This CDR3 is built from 16 residues. CDR1 MDHEN and CDR2 SYDVKM come from the germline V gene. CDR3 in amino acids: CASSSPGAGGPETQYF. As DNA, the CDR3 is TGTGCCAGCAGTAGCCCCGGAGCGGGGGGGCCAGAGACCCAGTACTTC. The whole variable domain, filled in from reference TRBV28 and TRBJ2-5, reads DVKVTQSSRYLVKRTGEKVFLECVQDMDHENMFWYRQDPGLGLRLIYFSYDVKMKEKGDIPEGYSVSREKKERFSLILESASTNQTSMYLCASSSPGAGGPETQYFGPGTRLLVL.

The rearrangement links TRBV30 to TRBJ1-1, with D unclear. The CDR3 length is 13 residues. Germline V CDR1 and CDR2: GTSNPN, SVGIG (reference sequence). The ends were cut back, 3 bases at V and 1 base at J, with 9 bases in the middle. The CDR3 loop reads CAWSSLRNTEAFF. As DNA, the CDR3 is TGTGCCTGGAGCTCTCTCAGGAACACTGAAGCTTTCTTT.

This clonotype was picked up a small number of times. The CDR3, as DNA: TGTGCCAGCAGCCTTACAGGGCTAACTGAAGCTTTCTTT. This translates into CASSLTGLTEAFF. The rearrangement links TRBV7-3 to TRBJ1-1, with D maybe TRBD1 (6 bases). The CDR3 has 13 amino acids. V gave up 5 bases and J gave up 5 bases, with 12 bases separating them. Per the germline V gene, CDR1 is SGHTA and CDR2 is FQGTGA.

V is TRBV9 and J is TRBJ2-2; no firm D call. Germline V gives CDR1 SGDLS, CDR2 YYNGEE. This CDR3 comprises 12 residues. V was pared by 4 bases and J by 6 bases, with 7 bases between. CDR3 loop: CASSPSAGELFF. The CDR3 DNA reads TGTGCCAGCAGCCCGTCAGCCGGGGAGCTGTTTTTT.

The V gene is TRBV2, the J gene TRBJ1-1; 8 positions agree with TRBD1. Germline V gene sequence: CDR1 SNHLY, CDR2 FYNNEI. The CDR3 runs to 14 residues. Trimming at V came to 8 bases and at J to 7 bases, leaving 12 bases not matched to a gene. The DNA for the CDR3 is TGTGCCAGCCGGACGGGGACAGGAGACCTTGAAGCTTTCTTT. Protein: CASRTGTGDLEAFF.

J is TRBJ2-5 and V is TRBV7-9, with 8 bases lining up with TRBD1. The V gene end was trimmed by 2 bases and the J gene end by 5 bases; junction bases not matched to a gene: 4. CDR1 and CDR2 (germline): SEHNR, FQNEAQ (reference sequence). The CDR3 sequence is 14 residues long. The CDR3 sequence is CASSLQGALETQYF. CDR3 DNA sequence: TGTGCCAGCAGCTTACAGGGGGCGCTTGAGACCCAGTACTTC.

The chain carries TRBV4-3 and TRBJ2-1; 8 bases line up with TRBD2. This CDR3 has 13 amino acids. CDR1 LGHNA and CDR2 YSLEER come from the germline V gene. The V gene end was trimmed by 6 bases and the J gene end by 8 bases; junction bases not matched to a gene: 6. CDR3: CASRERGGHEQFF. DNA of the CDR3: TGCGCCAGCAGAGAACGGGGGGGCCATGAGCAGTTCTTC.

The DNA of the CDR3 is TGTGCCAGCAGTTTTGAACTAGCGGGGAGGCTGTACTTC. Encoded protein: CASSFELAGRLYF. The V and J genes are TRBV12-3 or TRBV12-4 and TRBJ2-7; 10 positions match TRBD2. Trimming cost V 3 bases and J 12 bases; bases outside gene matches: 8. The CDR3 covers 13 residues.